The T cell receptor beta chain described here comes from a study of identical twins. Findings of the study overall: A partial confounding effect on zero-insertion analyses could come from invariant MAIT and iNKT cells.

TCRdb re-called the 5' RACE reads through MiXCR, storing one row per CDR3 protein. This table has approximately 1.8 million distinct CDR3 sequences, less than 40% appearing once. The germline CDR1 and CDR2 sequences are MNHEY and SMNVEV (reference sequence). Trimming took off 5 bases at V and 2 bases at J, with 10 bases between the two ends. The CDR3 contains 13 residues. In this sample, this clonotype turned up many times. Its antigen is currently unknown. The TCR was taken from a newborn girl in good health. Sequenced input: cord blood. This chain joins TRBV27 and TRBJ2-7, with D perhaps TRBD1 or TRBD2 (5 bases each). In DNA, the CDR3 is TGTGCCAGCAGTCCGGGACGGACCTACGAGCAGTACTTC. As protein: CASSPGRTYEQYF.